A single sample is the source of the 7 T cell receptor beta chains below, sequenced in a study of blood T cell repertoires in COVID-19. Measured with immunoSEQ multiplex PCR; TCRdb has only the in-frame clones, and not every one. The sample yields 150,000 to 200,000 clones, approximately 86% seen once. Input material: PBMCs or T cells enriched from blood (not recorded which). All receptors come from a woman aged 40 to 50 in a cohort exposed to, infected with or recovered from COVID-19 (not recorded which).

V gene TRBV6-6 combines with J gene TRBJ2-7, with 9 bases lining up with TRBD1. Germline V CDR1 and CDR2: MNHNY, SVGAGI (reference sequence). This CDR3 region has 12 residues. V dropped 8 bases and J dropped 1; count of bases not matched to a gene: 0. CDR3 loop: CASGTGSYEQYF. The DNA of the CDR3 is TGTGCCAGCGGGACAGGGTCCTACGAGCAGTACTTC.

This chain joins TRBV7-9 and TRBJ1-6; tentatively, D is TRBD1 (5 bases). The CDR3 covers 15 residues. Germline V gene sequence: CDR1 SEHNR, CDR2 FQNEAQ (reference sequence). V lost 1 base and J 8 bases, leaving 12 bases between the germline ends. DNA for the CDR3: TGTGCCAGCAGCTTAGGGCGGGGGAGAGATTCACCCCTCCACTTT. Protein: CASSLGRGRDSPLHF.

This clone was detected only a few times. This chain connects TRBV2 to TRBJ2-7, with D possibly matching TRBD1 (6 bases). This CDR3 region has 12 residues. CDR1 and CDR2 from the germline V gene are SNHLY and FYNNEI. V was cut by 10 bases and J by 4 bases, with 14 bases left in between. Here the CDR3 DNA reads TGTGCCACAGGGGTCGTACTTTACGAGCAGTACTTC. Translated, it gives CATGVVLYEQYF.

J is TRBJ1-2 and V is TRBV10-3; D is possibly TRBD1 (5 bases). Trimming pared 10 bases from V and 2 bases from J, leaving 23 bases between. This CDR3 comprises 16 residues. CDR1 and CDR2 from the germline V gene are ENHRY and SYGVKD. CDR3 amino acids: CATRTAGQGGNYGYTF. CDR3 nucleotides: TGTGCCACACGAACCGCCGGGCAGGGCGGAAACTATGGCTACACCTTC.

This clone was observed once. This chain connects TRBV6-5 to TRBJ2-7, with 11 positions matching TRBD2. The V gene's germline CDR1 is MNHEY and CDR2 SVGAGI. Trimming took 6 bases from V and 0 from J; bases not matched to a gene: 4. The CDR3 covers 15 residues. The CDR3 is CASREGLADSYEQYF. The CDR3, as DNA: TGTGCCAGCAGAGAGGGACTAGCGGACTCCTACGAGCAGTACTTC.

The chain employs TRBV18 and TRBJ1-1, with 9 bases aligning to TRBD1. J lost 8 bases, V lost 3 bases, and 7 bases had no gene match. The CDR3 runs to 14 residues. CDR1 is KGHSH and CDR2 is LQKENI in the germline V gene. Here the CDR3 reads CASSPGQGSVEAFF. CDR3 DNA sequence: TGTGCCAGCTCACCGGGACAGGGAAGTGTAGAAGCTTTCTTT. Full variable domain (missing parts from reference TRBV18 and TRBJ1-1): NAGVMQNPRHLVRRRGQEARLRCSPMKGHSHVYWYRQLPEEGLKFMVYLQKENIIDESGMPKERFSAEFPKEGPSILRIQQVVRGDSAAYFCASSPGQGSVEAFFGQGTRLTVV.

V is TRBV10-2 and J is TRBJ2-2, with 10 bases that match TRBD1. V trimming: 8 bases; J trimming: 7 bases; junction bases outside the gene matches: 7. CDR3 length: 14 residues. Per germline, CDR1 WSHSY and CDR2 SAAADI. The CDR3 nucleotides read TGCGCCAGCTACGAGGGACAGGGGATCGGGGAGCTGTTTTTT. This codes for CASYEGQGIGELFF.